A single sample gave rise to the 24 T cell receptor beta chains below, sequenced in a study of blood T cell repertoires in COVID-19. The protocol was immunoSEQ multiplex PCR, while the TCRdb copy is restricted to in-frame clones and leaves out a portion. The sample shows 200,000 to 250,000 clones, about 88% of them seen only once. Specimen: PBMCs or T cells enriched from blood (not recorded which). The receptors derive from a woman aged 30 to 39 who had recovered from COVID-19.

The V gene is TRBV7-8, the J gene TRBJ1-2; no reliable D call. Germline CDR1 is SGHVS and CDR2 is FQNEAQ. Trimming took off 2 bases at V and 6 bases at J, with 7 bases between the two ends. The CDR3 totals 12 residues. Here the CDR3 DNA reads TGTGCCAGCAGCTTAACAGAAAATGGCTACACCTTC. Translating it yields CASSLTENGYTF. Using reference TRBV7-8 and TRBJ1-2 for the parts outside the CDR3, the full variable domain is GAGVSQSPRYKVAKRGQDVALRCDPISGHVSLFWYQQALGQGPEFLTYFQNEAQLDKSGLPSDRFFAERPEGSVSTLKIQRTQQEDSAVYLCASSLTENGYTFGSGTRLTVV.

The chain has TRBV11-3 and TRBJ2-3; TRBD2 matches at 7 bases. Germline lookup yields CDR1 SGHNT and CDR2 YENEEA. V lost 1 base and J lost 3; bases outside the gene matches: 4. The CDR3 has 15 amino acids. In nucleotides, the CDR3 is TGTGCCAGCAGCTTAGGGGACGGGAGGACAGATACGCAGTATTTT. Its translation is CASSLGDGRTDTQYF.

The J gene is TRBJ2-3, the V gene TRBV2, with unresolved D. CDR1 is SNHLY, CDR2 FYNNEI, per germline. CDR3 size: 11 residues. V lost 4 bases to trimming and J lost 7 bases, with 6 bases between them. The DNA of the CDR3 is TGTGCCAGCAGTGCTACGCATACGCAGTATTTT. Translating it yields CASSATHTQYF. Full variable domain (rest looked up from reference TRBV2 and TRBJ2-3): EPEVTQTPSHQVTQMGQEVILRCVPISNHLYFYWYRQILGQKVEFLVSFYNNEISEKSEIFDDQFSVERPDGSNFTLKIRSTKLEDSAMYFCASSATHTQYFGPGTRLTVL.

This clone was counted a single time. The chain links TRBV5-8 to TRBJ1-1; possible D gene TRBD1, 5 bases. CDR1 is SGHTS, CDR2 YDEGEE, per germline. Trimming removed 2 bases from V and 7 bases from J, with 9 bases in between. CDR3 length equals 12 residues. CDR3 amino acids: CASSFWGLEAFF. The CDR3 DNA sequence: TGTGCCAGCAGCTTTTGGGGCCTTGAAGCTTTCTTT.

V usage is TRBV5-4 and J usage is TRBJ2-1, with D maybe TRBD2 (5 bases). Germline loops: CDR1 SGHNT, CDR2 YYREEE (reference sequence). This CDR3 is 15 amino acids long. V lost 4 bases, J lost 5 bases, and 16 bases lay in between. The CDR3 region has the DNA TGTGCCAGCAGCACTCCTAGTTGGGGAGACAATGAGCAGTTCTTC. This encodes CASSTPSWGDNEQFF.

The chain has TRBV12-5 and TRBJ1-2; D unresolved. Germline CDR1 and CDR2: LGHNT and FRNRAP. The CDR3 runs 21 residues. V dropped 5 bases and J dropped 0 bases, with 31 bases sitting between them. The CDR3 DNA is TGTGCTAGTGGTCAGAGTCGCGGACTCCATACTAAACTGGAGGCTAACTATGGCTACACCTTC. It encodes CASGQSRGLHTKLEANYGYTF.

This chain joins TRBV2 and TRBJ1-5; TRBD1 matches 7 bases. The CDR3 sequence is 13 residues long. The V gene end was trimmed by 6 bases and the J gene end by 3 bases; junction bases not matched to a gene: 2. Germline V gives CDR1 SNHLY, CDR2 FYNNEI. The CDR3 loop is CASRGQANQPQHF. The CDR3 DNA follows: TGTGCCAGCAGAGGACAGGCCAATCAGCCCCAGCATTTT. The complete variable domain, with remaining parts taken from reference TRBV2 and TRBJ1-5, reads EPEVTQTPSHQVTQMGQEVILRCVPISNHLYFYWYRQILGQKVEFLVSFYNNEISEKSEIFDDQFSVERPDGSNFTLKIRSTKLEDSAMYFCASRGQANQPQHFGDGTRLSIL.

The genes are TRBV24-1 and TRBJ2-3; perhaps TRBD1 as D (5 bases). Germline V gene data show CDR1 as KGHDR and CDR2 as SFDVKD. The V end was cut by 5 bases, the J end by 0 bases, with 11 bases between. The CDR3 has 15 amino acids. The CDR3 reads CATSGGPSSTDTQYF. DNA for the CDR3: TGTGCCACCAGTGGGGGCCCATCTAGCACAGATACGCAGTATTTT.

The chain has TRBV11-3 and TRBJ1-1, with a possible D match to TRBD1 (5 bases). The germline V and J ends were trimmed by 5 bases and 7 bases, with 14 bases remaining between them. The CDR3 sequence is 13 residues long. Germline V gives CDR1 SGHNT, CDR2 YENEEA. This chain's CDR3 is CASSPRSGLEAFF. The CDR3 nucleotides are TGTGCCAGCAGCCCCCGTTCGGGACTTGAAGCTTTCTTT.

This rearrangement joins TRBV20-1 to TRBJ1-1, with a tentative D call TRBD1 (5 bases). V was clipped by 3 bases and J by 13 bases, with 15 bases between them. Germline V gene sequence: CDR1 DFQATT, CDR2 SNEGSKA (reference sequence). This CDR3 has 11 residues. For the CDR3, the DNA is TGCAGTGCTAGGGGCGGGGCTGGGGTTTTCTTT. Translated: CSARGGAGVFF.

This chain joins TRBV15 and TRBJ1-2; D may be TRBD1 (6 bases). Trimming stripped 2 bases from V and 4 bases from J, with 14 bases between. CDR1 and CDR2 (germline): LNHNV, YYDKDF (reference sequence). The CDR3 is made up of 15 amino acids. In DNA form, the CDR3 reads TGTGCCACCAGCAGATCACAGGACAGAATCTATGGCTACACCTTC. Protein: CATSRSQDRIYGYTF.

The DNA of the CDR3 is TGTGCCAGCAGCCCCCTGGACAGGGTATTCGGCGAGCAGTACTTC. Translated: CASSPLDRVFGEQYF. The chain recombines TRBV7-2 with TRBJ2-7; 8 bases fit TRBD1. CDR1 and CDR2 from the germline V gene are SGHTA and FQGNSA. The CDR3 has 15 amino acids. Trimming cost V 5 bases and J 6 bases; bases outside gene matches: 12.

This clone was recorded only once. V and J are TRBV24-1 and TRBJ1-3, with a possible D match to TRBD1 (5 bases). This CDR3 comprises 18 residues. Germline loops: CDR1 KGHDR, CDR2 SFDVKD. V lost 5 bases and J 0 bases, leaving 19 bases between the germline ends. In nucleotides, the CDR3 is TGTGCCACCAGTGGACTCGCCAACAGGTCCGGCTCTGGAAACACCATATATTTT. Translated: CATSGLANRSGSGNTIYF.

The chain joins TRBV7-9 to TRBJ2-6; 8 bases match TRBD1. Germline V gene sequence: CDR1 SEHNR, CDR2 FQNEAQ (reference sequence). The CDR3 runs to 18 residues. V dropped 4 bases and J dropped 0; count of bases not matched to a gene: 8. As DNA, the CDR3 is TGTGCCAGCAGCTCTGGGACAGGTTCCAGCTCTGGGGCCAACGTCCTGACTTTC. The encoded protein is CASSSGTGSSSGANVLTF.

This chain's CDR3 is CASSGLGQNTEAFF. CDR3 DNA: TGTGCCAGCAGTGGATTAGGACAGAACACTGAAGCTTTCTTT. The gene calls are TRBV2 and TRBJ1-1; tentatively, D is TRBD1 (5 bases). Trimming took off 4 bases at V and 1 base at J, with 10 bases between the two ends. The CDR3 extends over 14 amino acids. Germline assignment: CDR1 SNHLY and CDR2 FYNNEI.

The CDR3 DNA reads as TGTGCCAGCAGCAAACAAAACACTGAAGCTTTCTTT. Translated, it gives CASSKQNTEAFF. This chain uses TRBV7-9 with TRBJ1-1; D ambiguous. The CDR3 runs 12 residues. Germline assignment: CDR1 SEHNR and CDR2 FQNEAQ (reference sequence). Trimming left V 5 bases short and J 2 bases short, with 6 bases between.

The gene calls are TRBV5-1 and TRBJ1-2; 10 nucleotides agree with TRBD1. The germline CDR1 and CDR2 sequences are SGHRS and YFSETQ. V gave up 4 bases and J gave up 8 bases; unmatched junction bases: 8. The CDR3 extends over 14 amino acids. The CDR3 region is CASSTGQGNGGYTF. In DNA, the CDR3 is TGCGCCAGCAGCACGGGACAGGGGAACGGAGGCTACACCTTC.

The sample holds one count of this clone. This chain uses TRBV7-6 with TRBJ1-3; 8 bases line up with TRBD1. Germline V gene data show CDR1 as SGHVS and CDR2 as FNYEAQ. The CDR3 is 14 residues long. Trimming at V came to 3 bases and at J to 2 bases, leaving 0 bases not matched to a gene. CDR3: CASSLTGAGNTIYF. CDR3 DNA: TGTGCCAGCAGCTTGACAGGGGCTGGAAACACCATATATTTT.

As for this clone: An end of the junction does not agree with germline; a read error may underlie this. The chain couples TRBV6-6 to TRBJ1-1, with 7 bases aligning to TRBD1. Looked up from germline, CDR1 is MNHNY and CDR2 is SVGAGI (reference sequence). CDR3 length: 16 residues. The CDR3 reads CASSYGQGGPNAEAFF. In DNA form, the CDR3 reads TGTGCCAGCAGTTACGGGCAGGGGGGTCCGAACGCTGAAGCTTTCTTT.

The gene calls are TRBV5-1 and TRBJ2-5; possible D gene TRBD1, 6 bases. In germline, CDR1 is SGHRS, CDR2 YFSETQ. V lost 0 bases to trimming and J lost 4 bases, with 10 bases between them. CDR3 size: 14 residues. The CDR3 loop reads CASSLGTVGETQYF. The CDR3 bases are TGCGCCAGCAGCTTGGGGACAGTAGGAGAGACCCAGTACTTC. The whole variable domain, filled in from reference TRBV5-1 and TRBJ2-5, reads KAGVTQTPRYLIKTRGQQVTLSCSPISGHRSVSWYQQTPGQGLQFLFEYFSETQRNKGNFPGRFSGRQFSNSRSEMNVSTLELGDSALYLCASSLGTVGETQYFGPGTRLLVL.

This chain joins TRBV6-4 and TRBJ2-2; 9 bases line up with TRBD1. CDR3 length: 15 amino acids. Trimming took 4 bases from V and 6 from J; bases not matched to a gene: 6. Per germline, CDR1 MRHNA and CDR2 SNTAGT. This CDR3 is CASSASTGGSGELFF. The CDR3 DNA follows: TGTGCCAGCAGTGCTTCGACAGGGGGATCCGGGGAGCTGTTTTTT.

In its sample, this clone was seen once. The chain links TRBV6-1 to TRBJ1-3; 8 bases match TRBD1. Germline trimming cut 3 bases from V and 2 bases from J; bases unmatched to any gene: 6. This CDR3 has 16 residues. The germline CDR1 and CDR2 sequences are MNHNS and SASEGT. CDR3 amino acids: CASSDRGLVPGNTIYF. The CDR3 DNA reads TGTGCCAGCAGTGACAGGGGGCTCGTTCCTGGAAACACCATATATTTT.

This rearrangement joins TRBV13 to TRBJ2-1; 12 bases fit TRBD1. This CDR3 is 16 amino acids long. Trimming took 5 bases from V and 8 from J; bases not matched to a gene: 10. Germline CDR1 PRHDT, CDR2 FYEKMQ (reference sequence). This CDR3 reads CASSGAPGQGADEQFF. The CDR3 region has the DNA TGTGCCAGCAGCGGGGCTCCGGGACAGGGGGCGGATGAGCAGTTCTTC.

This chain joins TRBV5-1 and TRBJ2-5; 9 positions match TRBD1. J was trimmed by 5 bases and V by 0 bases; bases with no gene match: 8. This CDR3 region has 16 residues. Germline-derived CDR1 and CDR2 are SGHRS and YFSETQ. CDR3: CASSLGLQGARETQYF. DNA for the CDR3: TGCGCCAGCAGCTTGGGACTACAGGGGGCGCGGGAGACCCAGTACTTC.